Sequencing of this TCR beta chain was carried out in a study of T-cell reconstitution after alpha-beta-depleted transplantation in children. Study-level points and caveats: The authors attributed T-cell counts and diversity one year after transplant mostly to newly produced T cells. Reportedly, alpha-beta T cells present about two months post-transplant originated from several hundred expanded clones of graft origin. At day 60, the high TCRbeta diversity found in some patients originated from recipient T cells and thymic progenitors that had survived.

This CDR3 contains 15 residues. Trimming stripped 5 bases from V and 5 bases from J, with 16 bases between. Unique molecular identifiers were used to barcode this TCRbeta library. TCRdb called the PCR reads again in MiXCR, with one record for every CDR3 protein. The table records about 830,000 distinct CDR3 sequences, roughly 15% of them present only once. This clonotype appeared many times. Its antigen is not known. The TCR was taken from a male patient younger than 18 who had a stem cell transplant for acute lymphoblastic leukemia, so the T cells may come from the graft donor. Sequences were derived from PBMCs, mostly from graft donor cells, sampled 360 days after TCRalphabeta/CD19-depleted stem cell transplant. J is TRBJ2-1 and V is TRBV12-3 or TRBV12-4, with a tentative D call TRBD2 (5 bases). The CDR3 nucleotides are TGTGCCAGCAGTAGGGTGGAGGCTTTGGACAATGAGCAGTTCTTC. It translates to CASSRVEALDNEQFF.